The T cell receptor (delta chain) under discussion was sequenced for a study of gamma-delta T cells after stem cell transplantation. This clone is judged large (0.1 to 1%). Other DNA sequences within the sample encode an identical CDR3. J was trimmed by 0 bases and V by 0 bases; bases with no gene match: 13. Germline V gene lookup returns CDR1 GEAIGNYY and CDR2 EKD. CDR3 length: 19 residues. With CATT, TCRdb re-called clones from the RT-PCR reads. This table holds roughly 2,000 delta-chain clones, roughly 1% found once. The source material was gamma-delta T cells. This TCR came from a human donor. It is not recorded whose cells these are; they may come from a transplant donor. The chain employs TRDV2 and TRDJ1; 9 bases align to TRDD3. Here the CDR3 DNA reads TGTGCCTGTGACACCATGAGTACTGGGGGACATAAGTACACCGATAAACTCATCTTT. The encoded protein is CACDTMSTGGHKYTDKLIF.